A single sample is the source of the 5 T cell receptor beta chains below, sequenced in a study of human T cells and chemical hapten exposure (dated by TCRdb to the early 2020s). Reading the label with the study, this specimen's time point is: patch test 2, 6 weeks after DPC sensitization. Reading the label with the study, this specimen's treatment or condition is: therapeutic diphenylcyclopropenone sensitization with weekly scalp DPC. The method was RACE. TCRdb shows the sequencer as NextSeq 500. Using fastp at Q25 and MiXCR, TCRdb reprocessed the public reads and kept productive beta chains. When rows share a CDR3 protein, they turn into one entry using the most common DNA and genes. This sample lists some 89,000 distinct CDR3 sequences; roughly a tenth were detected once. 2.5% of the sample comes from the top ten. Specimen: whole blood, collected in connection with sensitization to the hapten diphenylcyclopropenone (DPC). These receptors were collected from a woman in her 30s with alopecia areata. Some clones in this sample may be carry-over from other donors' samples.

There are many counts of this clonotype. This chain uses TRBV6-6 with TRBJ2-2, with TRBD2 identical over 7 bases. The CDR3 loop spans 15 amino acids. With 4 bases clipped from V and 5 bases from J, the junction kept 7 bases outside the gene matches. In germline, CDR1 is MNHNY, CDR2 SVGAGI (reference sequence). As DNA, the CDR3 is TGTGCCAGCAGTTTACCTAGCGGACCTACCGGGGAGCTGTTTTTT. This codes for CASSLPSGPTGELFF.

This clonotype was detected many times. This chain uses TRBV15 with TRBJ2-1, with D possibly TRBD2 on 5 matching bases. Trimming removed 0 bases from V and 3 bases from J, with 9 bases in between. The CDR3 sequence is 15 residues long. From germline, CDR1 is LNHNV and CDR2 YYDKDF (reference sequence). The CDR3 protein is CATSRDGSDYNEQFF. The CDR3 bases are TGTGCCACCAGCAGAGATGGTAGCGACTACAATGAGCAGTTCTTC. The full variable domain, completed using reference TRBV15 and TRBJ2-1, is DAMVIQNPRYQVTQFGKPVTLSCSQTLNHNVMYWYQQKSSQAPKLLFHYYDKDFNNEADTPDNFQSRRPNTSFCFLDIRSPGLGDTAMYLCATSRDGSDYNEQFFGPGTRLTVL.

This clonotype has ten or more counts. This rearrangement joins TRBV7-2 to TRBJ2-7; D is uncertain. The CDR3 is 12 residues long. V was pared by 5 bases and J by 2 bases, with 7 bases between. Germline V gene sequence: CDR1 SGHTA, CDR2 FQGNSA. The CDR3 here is CASSRPTYEQYF. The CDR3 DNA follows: TGTGCCAGCAGCCGACCAACCTACGAGCAGTACTTC.

CDR3 sequence (DNA): TGTGCCAGCAGCTTAGAGTTGGGACAGCCCCAGCATTTT. Translation: CASSLELGQPQHF. The chain is built from TRBV11-2 and TRBJ1-5; no clear D gene. CDR1 SGHAT and CDR2 FQNNGV come from the germline V gene. CDR3 size: 13 residues. Trimming took 0 bases from V and 7 from J, leaving 7 bases between them.

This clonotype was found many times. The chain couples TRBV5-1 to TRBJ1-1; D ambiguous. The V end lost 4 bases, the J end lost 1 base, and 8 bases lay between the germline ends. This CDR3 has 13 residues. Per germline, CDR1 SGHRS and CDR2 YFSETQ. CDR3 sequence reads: CASSAMENTEAFF. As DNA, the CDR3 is TGCGCCAGCAGCGCAATGGAGAACACTGAAGCTTTCTTT.